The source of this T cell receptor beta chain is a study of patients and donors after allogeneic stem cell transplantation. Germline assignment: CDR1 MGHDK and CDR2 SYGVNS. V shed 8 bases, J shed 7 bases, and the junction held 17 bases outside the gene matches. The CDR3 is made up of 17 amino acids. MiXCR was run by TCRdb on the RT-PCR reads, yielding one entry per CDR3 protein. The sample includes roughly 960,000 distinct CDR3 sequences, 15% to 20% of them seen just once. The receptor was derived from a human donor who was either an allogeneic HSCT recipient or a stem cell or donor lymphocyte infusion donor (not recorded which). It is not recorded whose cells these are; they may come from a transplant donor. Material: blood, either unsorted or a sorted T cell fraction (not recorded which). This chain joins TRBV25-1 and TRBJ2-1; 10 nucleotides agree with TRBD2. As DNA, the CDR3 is TGTGCCAGCCAGTATGGCAGCGGGAGGGTTAAGGGAAATGAGCAGTTCTTC. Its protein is CASQYGSGRVKGNEQFF.